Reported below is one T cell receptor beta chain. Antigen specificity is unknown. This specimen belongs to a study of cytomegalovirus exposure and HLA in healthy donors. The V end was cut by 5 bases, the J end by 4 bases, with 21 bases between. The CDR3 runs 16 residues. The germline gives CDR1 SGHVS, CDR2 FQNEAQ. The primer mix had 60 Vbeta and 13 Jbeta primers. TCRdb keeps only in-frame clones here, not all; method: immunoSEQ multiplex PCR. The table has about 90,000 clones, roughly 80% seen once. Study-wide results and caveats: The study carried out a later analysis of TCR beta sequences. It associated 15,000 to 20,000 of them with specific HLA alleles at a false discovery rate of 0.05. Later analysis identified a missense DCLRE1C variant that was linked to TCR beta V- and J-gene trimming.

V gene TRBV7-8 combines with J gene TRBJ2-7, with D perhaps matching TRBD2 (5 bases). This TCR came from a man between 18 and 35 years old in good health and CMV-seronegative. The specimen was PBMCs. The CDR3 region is CASSDPITGMGYEQYF. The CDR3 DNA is TGTGCCAGCAGCGACCCGATTACCGGGATGGGGTACGAGCAGTACTTC. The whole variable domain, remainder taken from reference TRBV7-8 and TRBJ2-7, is GAGVSQSPRYKVAKRGQDVALRCDPISGHVSLFWYQQALGQGPEFLTYFQNEAQLDKSGLPSDRFFAERPEGSVSTLKIQRTQQEDSAVYLCASSDPITGMGYEQYFGPGTRLTVT.